This is a list of T cell receptor beta chains from one sample in a study of T cells in localized non-small cell lung cancer. Produced via immunoSEQ multiplex PCR; TCRdb's table is partial and in-frame only. The profile covers about 21,000 clones, with approximately 86% appearing a single time and about 20% taken by the ten largest. The sample here was PBMCs, taken before any cancer treatment. The receptor set was obtained from a man aged 40 to 70 with stage II squamous cell lung carcinoma. Each CDR3 is given with its conserved first and last residue. The order of the fields is J gene, D gene, V gene, clone size, CDR3 protein, CDR3 DNA. The D gene is left open where the match is weak. Some rows have no size entry. The others give once, few or many, or a class for an expanded clone.

>TRBJ2-7|TRBD1|TRBV18|-
CASSLTGGGYEQYF
TGTGCCAGCTCATTGACAGGGGGCGGATACGAGCAGTACTTC
>TRBJ2-7|TRBD1|TRBV4-1|-
CASSQGQAYYEQYF
TGCGCCAGCAGCCAGGGACAGGCCTACTACGAGCAGTACTTC
>TRBJ2-7|TRBD2|TRBV5-1|-
CASSRDGGSGYEQYF
TGCGCCAGCAGCCGAGATGGCGGGAGTGGGTACGAGCAGTACTTC
>TRBJ2-5|-|TRBV7-2|-
CASSYNREETQYF
TGTGCCAGCAGCTACAACAGGGAAGAGACCCAGTACTTC
>TRBJ2-1|-|TRBV7-8|-
CASSLALSSGGNYNEQFF
TGTGCCAGCAGCTTAGCGCTTTCTAGTGGGGGGAACTACAATGAGCAGTTCTTC
>TRBJ2-5|-|TRBV5-1|-
CASSPRMWRDQETQYF
TGCGCCAGCAGCCCCCGAATGTGGAGGGATCAAGAGACCCAGTACTTC
>TRBJ2-5|-|TRBV7-2|once
CASGFSGWETQYF
TGTGCCAGCGGCTTTTCGGGGTGGGAGACCCAGTACTTC
>TRBJ1-5|-|TRBV6-6|-
CASSYAGQYNQPQHF
TGTGCCAGCAGTTACGCAGGCCAGTACAATCAGCCCCAGCATTTT
>TRBJ1-4|-|TRBV7-9|-
CASSLGVKTAANEKLFF
TGTGCCAGCAGCTTAGGGGTCAAAACGGCGGCTAATGAAAAACTGTTTTTT
>TRBJ2-4|-|TRBV4-2|-
CASSQDPLGALTNIQYF
TGTGCCAGCAGCCAAGACCCGCTGGGGGCGCTTACAAACATTCAGTACTTC
>TRBJ1-1|-|TRBV18|-
CASSRGGSSPNTEAFF
TGTGCCAGCTCCCGTGGAGGATCTTCACCGAACACTGAAGCTTTCTTT
>TRBJ2-4|-|TRBV6-1|-
CASRDSGLAKNIQYF
TGTGCCAGCAGGGACAGCGGACTAGCCAAAAACATTCAGTACTTC
>TRBJ2-4|TRBD1|TRBV19|-
CASSRTPGQGRGNIQYF
TGTGCCAGTAGTCGTACCCCCGGACAGGGGAGAGGAAACATTCAGTACTTC
>TRBJ1-4|-|TRBV5-1|-
CASSPGERGEKLFF
TGCGCCAGCAGCCCCGGCGAGAGGGGTGAAAAACTGTTTTTT
>TRBJ2-4|-|TRBV4-1|-
CASSQEGVLAKNIQYF
TGCGCCAGCAGCCAAGAGGGGGTCTTAGCCAAAAACATTCAGTACTTC
>TRBJ1-5|-|TRBV9|once
CASGGEGGNQPQHF
TGTGCCAGCGGGGGAGAGGGGGGCAATCAGCCCCAGCATTTT
>TRBJ2-7|-|TRBV10-3|once
CAISDQVGGAEQYF
TGTGCCATCAGTGATCAAGTGGGGGGAGCCGAGCAGTACTTC
>TRBJ1-4|-|TRBV9|-
CASTKSGLSGEKLFF
TGTGCCAGCACCAAAAGTGGTCTGTCAGGTGAAAAACTGTTTTTT
>TRBJ2-7|-|TRBV7-7|-
CASSRTVVSEQYF
TGTGCTAGCAGCCGTACGGTTGTTAGTGAGCAGTACTTC
>TRBJ1-1|-|TRBV5-4|-
CASSPRGADTEAFF
TGTGCCAGCAGCCCCCGGGGGGCGGACACTGAAGCTTTCTTT
>TRBJ1-2|-|TRBV19|-
CASSMGSGRSYGYTF
TGTGCCAGTAGTATGGGGTCAGGGAGAAGCTATGGCTACACCTTC
>TRBJ2-5|TRBD2|TRBV5-1|-
CASSPGSGSPLETQYF
TGCGCCAGCAGCCCCGGTAGCGGGAGCCCGCTCGAGACCCAGTACTTC
>TRBJ2-7|-|TRBV19|-
CASSIDRGPYTSYEQYF
TGTGCCAGTAGTATAGATCGGGGCCCCTACACCTCCTACGAGCAGTACTTC
>TRBJ1-2|TRBD1|TRBV27|-
CASRRTGEENYYGYTF
TGTGCCAGCAGAAGGACAGGGGAGGAAAACTACTATGGCTACACCTTC
>TRBJ2-3|TRBD2|TRBV10-1|-
CASSIAGGPGDTQYF
TGCGCCAGCAGTATCGCGGGAGGGCCAGGAGATACGCAGTATTTT
>TRBJ1-1|-|TRBV5-4|-
CASSPFQTINTEAFF
TGTGCCAGCAGCCCCTTCCAAACAATTAACACTGAAGCTTTCTTT
>TRBJ1-2|-|TRBV6-1|once
CASSEMWQGYGYTF
TGTGCCAGCAGTGAAATGTGGCAGGGATATGGCTACACCTTC
>TRBJ2-1|TRBD2|TRBV11-2|once
CASSPGGGASYNEQFF
TGTGCCAGCAGCCCAGGCGGGGGGGCTTCCTACAATGAGCAGTTCTTC
>TRBJ2-7|-|TRBV7-9|-
CASSHPGKGYEQYF
TGTGCCAGCAGCCACCCCGGAAAAGGTTACGAGCAGTACTTC
>TRBJ1-2|TRBD1|TRBV5-6|-
CASSSGTGNYGYTF
TGTGCCAGCAGCTCCGGGACAGGGAACTATGGCTACACCTTC
>TRBJ2-7|TRBD1|TRBV30|-
CAWVGQGNPYEQYF
TGTGCCTGGGTTGGACAGGGGAATCCCTACGAGCAGTACTTC
>TRBJ2-2|TRBD1|TRBV5-1|few
CASSLQQGAAGELFF
TGCGCCAGCAGCTTACAGCAGGGGGCAGCGGGGGAGCTGTTTTTT
>TRBJ1-1|-|TRBV28|-
CASSLKGGTEAFF
TGTGCCAGCAGTTTAAAGGGGGGAACTGAAGCTTTCTTT
>TRBJ1-5|TRBD1|TRBV28|-
CASSPETGHQPQHF
TGTGCCAGCAGCCCTGAGACAGGGCATCAGCCCCAGCATTTT
>TRBJ2-7|-|TRBV19|-
CASRFGPTAAYEQYF
TGTGCCAGTAGGTTCGGACCTACAGCGGCCTACGAGCAGTACTTC
>TRBJ1-2|TRBD1|TRBV29-1|-
CSVDRTGYDGYTF
TGCAGCGTTGATAGGACAGGGTACGATGGCTACACCTTC
>TRBJ2-1|TRBD2|TRBV19|once
CASSLGTSGGLYNEQFF
TGTGCCAGTAGTTTGGGGACTAGCGGGGGTCTCTACAATGAGCAGTTCTTC
>TRBJ1-2|TRBD1|TRBV28|-
CASSTLGTGFGYTF
TGTGCCAGCAGCACCCTCGGGACAGGGTTCGGCTACACCTTC
>TRBJ2-3|-|TRBV9|once
CASSAQGGITTDTQYF
TGTGCCAGCAGCGCCCAGGGGGGGATCACCACAGATACGCAGTATTTT
>TRBJ1-2|-|TRBV5-5|-
CASSLENTQGGNGYTF
TGTGCCAGCAGCTTGGAAAATACACAGGGTGGGAATGGCTACACCTTC
>TRBJ2-3|-|TRBV5-1|-
CASSVTGDTQYF
TGCGCCAGCAGCGTTACCGGGGATACGCAGTATTTT
>TRBJ1-3|TRBD1|TRBV19|once
CASEPDRDGTIYF
TGTGCCAGCGAGCCGGACAGGGATGGCACCATATATTTT
>TRBJ2-5|-|TRBV18|-
CASSPVEETQYF
TGTGCCAGCTCACCGGTCGAAGAGACCCAGTACTTC
>TRBJ2-3|-|TRBV11-2|-
CASSLGLSSTDTQYF
TGTGCCAGCAGCTTGGGATTATCTAGCACAGATACGCAGTATTTT
>TRBJ2-1|-|TRBV6-5|-
CASSYIGLNGYNEQFF
TGTGCCAGCAGTTACATAGGGCTGAACGGTTACAATGAGCAGTTCTTC
>TRBJ1-3|-|TRBV28|-
CATLTAASGNTIYF
TGTGCCACCCTCACCGCAGCCTCTGGAAACACCATATATTTT
>TRBJ2-3|-|TRBV6-5|-
CASSYRDTKRDTQYF
TGTGCCAGCAGTTACCGGGACACCAAAAGAGATACGCAGTATTTT
>TRBJ1-1|-|TRBV25-1|-
CASSESPLNTEAFF
TGTGCCAGCAGTGAATCCCCACTGAACACTGAAGCTTTCTTT
>TRBJ2-7|TRBD2|TRBV29-1|-
CSALGLANTYEQYF
TGCAGCGCCTTGGGACTAGCGAACACCTACGAGCAGTACTTC
>TRBJ1-3|-|TRBV4-3|-
CASSQTGSGSGNTIYF
TGCGCCAGCAGCCAAACAGGTTCAGGGTCTGGAAACACCATATATTTT
>TRBJ1-1|-|TRBV7-3|-
CASSLGAMNTEAFF
TGTGCCAGCAGCTTAGGGGCTATGAACACTGAAGCTTTCTTT
>TRBJ2-3|-|TRBV6-1|-
CASSEGRGTQYF
TGTGCCAGCAGTGAAGGGAGGGGTACGCAGTATTTT